One sample yielded the 5 T cell receptor beta chains listed below, sequenced in a study of shared clonotypes between healthy human individuals. Repertoires were generated with immunoSEQ multiplex PCR, while TCRdb's copy carries only in-frame clones and drops some. The sample lists 950,000 to 1,100,000 clones, 65% to 75% occurring once. The sample taken for sequencing was memory CD4+ T cells sorted from blood. The sample's subset: CD45RA-negative fraction. The receptors were gathered from a man aged 18-30 years in good health.

The chain recombines TRBV18 with TRBJ2-2; no clear D gene. There are 14 residues in the CDR3. The germline CDR1 and CDR2 sequences are KGHSH and LQKENI. V gave up 5 bases and J gave up 2 bases, with 9 bases separating them. CDR3 in DNA: TGTGCCAGCTCAGCGCAAAAAAACACCGGGGAGCTGTTTTTT. It translates to CASSAQKNTGELFF.

Comments on this clone: This same CDR3 is encoded by further DNA sequences in the sample. This chain uses TRBV9 with TRBJ1-3; 7 bases agree with TRBD1. Germline assignment: CDR1 SGDLS and CDR2 YYNGEE. V shed 2 bases, J shed 0 bases, and the junction held 2 bases outside the gene matches. The CDR3 totals 15 residues. CDR3 sequence: CASSVRDSSGNTIYF. The CDR3 coding sequence is TGTGCCAGCAGCGTCCGGGACAGCTCTGGAAACACCATATATTTT.

The CDR3: CAWVPGTPSGNTIYF. The CDR3 nucleotides are TGTGCCTGGGTCCCTGGGACACCCTCTGGAAACACCATATATTTT. This chain uses TRBV30 with TRBJ1-3, with D tentatively TRBD1 (6 bases). Germline loops: CDR1 GTSNPN, CDR2 SVGIG (reference sequence). CDR3 length: 15 residues. Trimming took off 5 bases at V and 0 bases at J, with 14 bases between the two ends.

The chain employs TRBV19 and TRBJ1-4, with a possible D match to TRBD1 (6 bases). The germline V gene has CDR1 LNHDA and CDR2 SQIVND (reference sequence). V gave up 6 bases and J gave up 2 bases, with 13 bases separating them. The CDR3 is 15 amino acids. For the CDR3, the DNA is TGTGCCAGTAGAACCCAGGGGCCCACTAATGAAAAACTGTTTTTT. It is translated as CASRTQGPTNEKLFF.

The genes are TRBV19 and TRBJ2-5; D remains unclear. CDR3 length: 14 amino acids. Germline assignment: CDR1 LNHDA and CDR2 SQIVND (reference sequence). V was trimmed by 5 bases and J by 0 bases, leaving 10 bases between them. This chain's CDR3 is CASSAVAYQETQYF. CDR3 DNA sequence: TGTGCCAGTAGTGCGGTGGCGTACCAAGAGACCCAGTACTTC.